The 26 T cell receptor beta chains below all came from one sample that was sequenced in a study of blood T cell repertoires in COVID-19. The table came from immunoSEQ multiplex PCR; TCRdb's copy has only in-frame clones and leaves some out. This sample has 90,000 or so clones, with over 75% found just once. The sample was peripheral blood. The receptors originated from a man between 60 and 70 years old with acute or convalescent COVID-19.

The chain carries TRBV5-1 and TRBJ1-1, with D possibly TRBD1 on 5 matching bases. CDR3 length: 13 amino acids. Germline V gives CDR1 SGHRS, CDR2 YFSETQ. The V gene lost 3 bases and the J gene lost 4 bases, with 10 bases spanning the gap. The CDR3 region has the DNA TGCGCCAGCAGCTCCCGACAGAGCACTGAAGCTTTCTTT. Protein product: CASSSRQSTEAFF.

The chain's CDR3 is CASSQVRDRDYSQYF. The DNA for the CDR3 is TGTGCCAGCAGCCAAGTACGAGACAGGGATTATTCGCAGTATTTT. V usage is TRBV3-1 (or the pseudogene TRBV3-2) and J usage is TRBJ2-3; TRBD1 matches at 7 bases. The CDR3 loop spans 15 amino acids. J was trimmed by 10 bases and V by 1 base; bases with no gene match: 11. The germline V gene encodes CDR1 LGHDT and CDR2 YNNKEL (reference sequence).

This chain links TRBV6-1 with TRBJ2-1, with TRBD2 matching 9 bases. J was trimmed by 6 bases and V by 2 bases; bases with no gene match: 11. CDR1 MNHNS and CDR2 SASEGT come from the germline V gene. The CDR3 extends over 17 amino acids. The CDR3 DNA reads TGTGCCAGCAGTGAAACAGCAGGCGGGGGGGCCTCCAATGAGCAGTTCTTC. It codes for CASSETAGGGASNEQFF.

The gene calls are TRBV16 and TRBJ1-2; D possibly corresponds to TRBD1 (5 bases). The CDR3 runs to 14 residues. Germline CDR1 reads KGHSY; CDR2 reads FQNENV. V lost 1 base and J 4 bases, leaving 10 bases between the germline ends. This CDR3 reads CASSQFSGGYGYTF. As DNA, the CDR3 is TGTGCCAGCAGCCAATTTTCGGGGGGCTATGGCTACACCTTC.

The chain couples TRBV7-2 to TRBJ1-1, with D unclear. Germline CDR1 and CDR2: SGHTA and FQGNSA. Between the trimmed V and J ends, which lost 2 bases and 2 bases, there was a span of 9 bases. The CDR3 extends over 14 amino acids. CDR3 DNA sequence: TGTGCCAGCAGCTTAAGAGTGACTAACACTGAAGCTTTCTTT. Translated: CASSLRVTNTEAFF. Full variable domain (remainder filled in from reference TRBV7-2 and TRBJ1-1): GAGVSQSPSNKVTEKGKDVELRCDPISGHTALYWYRQSLGQGLEFLIYFQGNSAPDKSGLPSDRFSAERTGGSVSTLTIQRTQQEDSAVYLCASSLRVTNTEAFFGQGTRLTVV.

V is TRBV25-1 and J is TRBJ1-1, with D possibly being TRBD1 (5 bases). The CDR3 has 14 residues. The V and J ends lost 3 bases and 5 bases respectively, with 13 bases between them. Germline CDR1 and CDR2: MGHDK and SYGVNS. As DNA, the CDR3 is TGTGCCAGCAGTGACCCCTTTGGGGGGACTGAAGCTTTCTTT. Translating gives CASSDPFGGTEAFF.

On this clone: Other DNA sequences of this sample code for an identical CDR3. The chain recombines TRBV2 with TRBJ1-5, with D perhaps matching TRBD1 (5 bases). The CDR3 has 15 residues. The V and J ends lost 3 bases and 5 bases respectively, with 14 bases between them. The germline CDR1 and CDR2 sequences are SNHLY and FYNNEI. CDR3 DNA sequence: TGTGCCAGCAGTGAGCGGGGGGGGGTTTATCAGCCCCAGCATTTT. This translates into CASSERGGVYQPQHF.

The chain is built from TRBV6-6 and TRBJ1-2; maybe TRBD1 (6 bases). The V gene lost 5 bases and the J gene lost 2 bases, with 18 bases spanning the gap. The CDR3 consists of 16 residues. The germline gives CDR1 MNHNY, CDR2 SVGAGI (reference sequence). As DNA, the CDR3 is TGTGCCAGCAGTGCCCGGGACACACCAATAAACTATGGCTACACCTTC. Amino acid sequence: CASSARDTPINYGYTF.

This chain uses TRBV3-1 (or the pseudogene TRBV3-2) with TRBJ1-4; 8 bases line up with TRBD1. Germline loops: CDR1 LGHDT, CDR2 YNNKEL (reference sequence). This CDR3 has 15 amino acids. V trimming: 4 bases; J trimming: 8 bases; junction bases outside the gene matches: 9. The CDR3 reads CASSRLVQGGEKLFF. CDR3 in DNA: TGTGCCAGCAGCCGTCTAGTACAGGGGGGAGAAAAACTGTTTTTT.

The CDR3 bases are TGCGCCAGCAGCTTGGCCACAGACAGGTACAATGAGCAGTTCTTC. This encodes CASSLATDRYNEQFF. The V call is TRBV5-1, the J call TRBJ2-1; a possible D gene is TRBD1 (6 bases). V was pared by 0 bases and J by 4 bases, with 11 bases between. Germline loops: CDR1 SGHRS, CDR2 YFSETQ. There are 15 residues in the CDR3. The variable domain in full, completed from reference TRBV5-1 and TRBJ2-1, reads KAGVTQTPRYLIKTRGQQVTLSCSPISGHRSVSWYQQTPGQGLQFLFEYFSETQRNKGNFPGRFSGRQFSNSRSEMNVSTLELGDSALYLCASSLATDRYNEQFFGPGTRLTVL.

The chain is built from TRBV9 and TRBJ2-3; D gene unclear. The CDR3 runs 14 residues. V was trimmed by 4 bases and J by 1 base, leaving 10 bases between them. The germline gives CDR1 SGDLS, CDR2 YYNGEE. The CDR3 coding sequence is TGTGCCAGCAGCACAAATCGGGGCACAGATACGCAGTATTTT. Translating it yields CASSTNRGTDTQYF.

CDR3 region: CASSLDRGDGYTF. DNA of the CDR3: TGTGCCAGCAGCTTAGATCGCGGGGATGGCTACACCTTC. This rearrangement joins TRBV11-2 to TRBJ1-2; unclear D gene. The germline V gene has CDR1 SGHAT and CDR2 FQNNGV. The CDR3 consists of 13 residues. The ends were cut back, 0 bases at V and 6 bases at J, with 8 bases in the middle.

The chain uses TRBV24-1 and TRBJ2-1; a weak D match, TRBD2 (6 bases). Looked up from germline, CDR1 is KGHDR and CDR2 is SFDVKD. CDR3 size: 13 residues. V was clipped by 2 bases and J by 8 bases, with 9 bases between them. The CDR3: CATSDYSGHEQFF. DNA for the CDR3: TGTGCCACCAGTGATTATAGCGGCCATGAGCAGTTCTTC.

Here the CDR3 DNA reads TGTGCCAGCAGGGGGACAGGAGGGATTACCGGGGAGCTGTTTTTT. Its translation: CASRGTGGITGELFF. The chain is built from TRBV6-5 and TRBJ2-2, with 8 bases identical to TRBD1. The CDR3 contains 15 residues. V lost 6 bases to trimming and J lost 5 bases; unmatched junction nucleotides: 8. CDR1 and CDR2 from the germline V gene are MNHEY and SVGAGI.

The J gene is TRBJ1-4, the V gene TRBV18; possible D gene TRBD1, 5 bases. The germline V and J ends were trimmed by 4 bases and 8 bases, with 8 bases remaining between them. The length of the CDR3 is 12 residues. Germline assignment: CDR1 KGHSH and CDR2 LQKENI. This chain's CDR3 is CASSLRGEKLFF. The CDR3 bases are TGTGCCAGCTCACTGCGGGGGGAAAAACTGTTTTTT.

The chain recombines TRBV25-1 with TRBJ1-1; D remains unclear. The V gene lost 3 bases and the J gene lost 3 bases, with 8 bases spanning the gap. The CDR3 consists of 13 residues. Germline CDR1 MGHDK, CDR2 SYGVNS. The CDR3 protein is CASSDRGYTEAFF. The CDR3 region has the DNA TGTGCCAGCAGTGACCGAGGATACACTGAAGCTTTCTTT.

The CDR3 DNA reads as TGTGCCAGCTCACCACGGGACAGGGACAATGAGCAGTTCTTC. The encoded protein is CASSPRDRDNEQFF. The J gene is TRBJ2-1, the V gene TRBV18; 9 bases agree with TRBD1. In germline, CDR1 is KGHSH, CDR2 LQKENI. The length of the CDR3 is 14 residues. J was trimmed by 5 bases and V by 1 base; bases with no gene match: 0.

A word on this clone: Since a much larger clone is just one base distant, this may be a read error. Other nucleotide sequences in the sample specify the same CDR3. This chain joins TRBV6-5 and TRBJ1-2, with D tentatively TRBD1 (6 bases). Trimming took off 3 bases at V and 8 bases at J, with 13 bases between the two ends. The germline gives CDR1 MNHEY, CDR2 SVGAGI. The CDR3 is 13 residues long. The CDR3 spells CASSYSTGLGYTF. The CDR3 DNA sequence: TGTGCCAGCAGTTATTCCACAGGGCTCGGCTACACCTTC.

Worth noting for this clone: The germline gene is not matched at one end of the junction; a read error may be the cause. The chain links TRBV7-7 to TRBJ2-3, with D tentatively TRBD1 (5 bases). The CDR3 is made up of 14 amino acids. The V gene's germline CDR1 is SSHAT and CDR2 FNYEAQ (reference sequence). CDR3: CASSADISTDTQYF. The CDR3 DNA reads TGTGCTAGCAGCGCGGACATTAGCACAGATACGCAGTATTTT.

The CDR3 loop is CASSYLGQSSYNEQFF. The CDR3 region has the DNA TGTGCCAGCAGTTACCTCGGACAGAGCTCCTACAATGAGCAGTTCTTC. This chain connects TRBV6-5 to TRBJ2-1; TRBD1 is a possible D gene (6 bases). CDR1 is MNHEY, CDR2 SVGAGI, per germline. This CDR3 contains 16 residues. V lost 2 bases to trimming and J lost 0 bases, with 11 bases between them.

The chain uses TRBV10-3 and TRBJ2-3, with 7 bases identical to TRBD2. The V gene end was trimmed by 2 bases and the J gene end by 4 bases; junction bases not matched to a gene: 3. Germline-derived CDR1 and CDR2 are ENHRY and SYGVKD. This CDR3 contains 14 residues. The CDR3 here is CAISEPGGADTQYF. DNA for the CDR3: TGTGCCATCAGTGAGCCGGGGGGAGCAGATACGCAGTATTTT.

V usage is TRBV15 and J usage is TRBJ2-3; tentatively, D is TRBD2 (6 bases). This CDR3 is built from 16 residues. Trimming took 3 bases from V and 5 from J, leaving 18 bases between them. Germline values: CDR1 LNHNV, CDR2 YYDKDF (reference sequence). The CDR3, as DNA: TGTGCCACCAGCAGGGAAGTCCAGCGGGCCCTAGATACGCAGTATTTT. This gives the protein CATSREVQRALDTQYF.

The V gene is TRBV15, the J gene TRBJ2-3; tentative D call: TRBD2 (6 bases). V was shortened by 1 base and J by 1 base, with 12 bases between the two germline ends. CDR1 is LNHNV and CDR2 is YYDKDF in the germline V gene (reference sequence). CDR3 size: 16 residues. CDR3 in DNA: TGTGCCACCAGCAGAGTGGATACGGGAGGCACAGATACGCAGTATTTT. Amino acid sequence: CATSRVDTGGTDTQYF.

The CDR3 here is CASSLAGQSYEQYF. In DNA, the CDR3 is TGCGCCAGCAGCTTGGCCGGACAGTCGTACGAGCAGTACTTC. The rearrangement uses TRBV5-1 and TRBJ2-7; D possibly corresponds to TRBD1 (6 bases). This CDR3 spans 14 amino acids. Germline CDR1 is SGHRS and CDR2 is YFSETQ. Trimming pared 0 bases from V and 4 bases from J, leaving 11 bases between.

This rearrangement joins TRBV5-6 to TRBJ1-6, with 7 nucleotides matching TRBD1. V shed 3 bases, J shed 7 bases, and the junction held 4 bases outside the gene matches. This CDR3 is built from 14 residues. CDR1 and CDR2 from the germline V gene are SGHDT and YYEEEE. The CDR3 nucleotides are TGTGCCAGCAGCTCCAGGGGGAGGAATTCACCCCTCCACTTT. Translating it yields CASSSRGRNSPLHF.

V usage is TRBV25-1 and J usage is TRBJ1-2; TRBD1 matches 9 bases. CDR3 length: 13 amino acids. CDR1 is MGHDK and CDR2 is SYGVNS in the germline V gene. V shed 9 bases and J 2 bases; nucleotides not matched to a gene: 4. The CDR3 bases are TGTGCCAGTTCGACAGGGGGGAACTATGGCTACACCTTC. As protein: CASSTGGNYGYTF.